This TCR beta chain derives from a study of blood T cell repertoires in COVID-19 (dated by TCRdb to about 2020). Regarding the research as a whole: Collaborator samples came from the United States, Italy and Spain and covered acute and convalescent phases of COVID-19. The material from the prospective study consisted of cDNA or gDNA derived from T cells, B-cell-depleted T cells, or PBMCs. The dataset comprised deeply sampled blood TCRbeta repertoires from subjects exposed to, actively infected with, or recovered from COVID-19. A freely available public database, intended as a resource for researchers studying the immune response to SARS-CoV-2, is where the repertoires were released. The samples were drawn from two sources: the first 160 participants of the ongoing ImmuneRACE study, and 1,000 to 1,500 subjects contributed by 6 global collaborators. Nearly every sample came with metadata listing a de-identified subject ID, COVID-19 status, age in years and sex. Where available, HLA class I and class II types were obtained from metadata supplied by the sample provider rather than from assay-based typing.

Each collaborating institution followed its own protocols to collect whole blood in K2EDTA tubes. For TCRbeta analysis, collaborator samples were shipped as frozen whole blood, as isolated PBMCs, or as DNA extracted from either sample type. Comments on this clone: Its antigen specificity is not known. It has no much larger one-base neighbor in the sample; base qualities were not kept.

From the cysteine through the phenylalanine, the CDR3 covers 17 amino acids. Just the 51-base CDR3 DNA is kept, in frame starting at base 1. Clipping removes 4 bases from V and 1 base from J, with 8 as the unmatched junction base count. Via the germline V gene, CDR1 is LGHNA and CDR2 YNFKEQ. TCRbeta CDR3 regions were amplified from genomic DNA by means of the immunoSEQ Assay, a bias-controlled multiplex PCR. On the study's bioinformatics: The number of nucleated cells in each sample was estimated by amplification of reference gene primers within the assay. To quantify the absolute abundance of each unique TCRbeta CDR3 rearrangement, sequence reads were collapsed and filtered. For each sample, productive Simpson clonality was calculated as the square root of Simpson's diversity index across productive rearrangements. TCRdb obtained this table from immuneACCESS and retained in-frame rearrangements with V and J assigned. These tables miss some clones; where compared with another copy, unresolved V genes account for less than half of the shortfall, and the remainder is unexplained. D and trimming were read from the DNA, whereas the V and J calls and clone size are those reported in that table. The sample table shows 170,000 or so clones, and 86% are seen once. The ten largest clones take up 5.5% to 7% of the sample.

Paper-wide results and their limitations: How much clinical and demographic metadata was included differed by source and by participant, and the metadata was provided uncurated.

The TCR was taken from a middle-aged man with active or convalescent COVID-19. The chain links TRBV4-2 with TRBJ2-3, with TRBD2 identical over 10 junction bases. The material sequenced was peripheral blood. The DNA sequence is TGTGCCAGCAGCCGTACATCAGCGGGAGGGGGCACAGATACGCAGTATTTT. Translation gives CASSRTSAGGGTDTQYF.